One sample yielded the 4 T cell receptor beta chains listed below, sequenced in a study of OX40 agonist ivuxolimab in advanced cancers. The table came from immunoSEQ multiplex PCR; TCRdb's copy has only in-frame clones and leaves some out. The table includes about 66,000 clones, about nine tenths detected once. The sample was CD4+ or CD8+ T cells sorted from blood, taken in a trial of the OX40 agonist ivuxolimab. The receptors come from an adult with an advanced solid tumor such as melanoma, head and neck, liver or kidney cancer.

The V call is TRBV21-1, the J call TRBJ1-5; the DNA was not used to check the table's D call, TRBD1. TRBV21-1 has pseudogene status. CDR3 length equals 12 residues. The CDR3 region is CASKRGCQPQHF. For the CDR3, the DNA is TGTGCCAGCAAAAGGGGATGTCAGCCCCAGCATTTT.

The chain links TRBV6-6 to TRBJ1-2; D unresolved. Germline values: CDR1 MNHNY, CDR2 SVGAGI (reference sequence). V was cut by 6 bases and J by 10 bases, with 15 bases left in between. The CDR3 totals 12 residues. CDR3 bases: TGTGCCAGCAGCTTAGCCGAGGGCCCCTACACCTTC. Its translation: CASSLAEGPYTF.

This clone was counted a single time. The J gene is TRBJ2-7, the V gene TRBV27; TRBD2 aligns across 12 bases. This CDR3 contains 15 residues. Germline CDR1 reads MNHEY; CDR2 reads SMNVEV (reference sequence). The junction had 0 bases not matched to a gene; V was cut back by 3 bases and J by 0 bases. In DNA form, the CDR3 reads TGTGCCAGCAGTTTGACTAGCGGGGGCTCCTACGAGCAGTACTTC. Amino acid sequence: CASSLTSGGSYEQYF.

The chain recombines TRBV28 with TRBJ1-2; 8 positions match TRBD1. After removal of 3 bases from V and 4 bases from J, the junction contained 4 bases not matched to a gene. This CDR3 has 14 amino acids. The V gene's germline CDR1 is MDHEN and CDR2 SYDVKM. The CDR3 DNA is TGTGCCAGCAGTTTTCCAGGGGGCGCCTATGGCTACACCTTC. Translating it yields CASSFPGGAYGYTF.